The entry that follows covers one TCR beta chain sequence. The antigen is not known. Amplification yielded TCR beta CDR3 regions, with RNA transcripts as the source. When the TCR CDR3 underwent first-round RT-PCR, the HTBI primer set was used. TCRdb recomputed calls from the multiplex PCR reads with MiXCR, one row per CDR3 protein. This repertoire shows 600,000 or so distinct CDR3 sequences, roughly 15% found once; its top ten account for approximately 12%. The data were obtained in a study of T cells in Graves' hyperthyroidism and ophthalmopathy. Study-wide points: In blood, most of the thyroid clonotypes expanded above 0.001 were also present.

The germline CDR1 and CDR2 sequences are SGHRS and YFSETQ. Trimming pared 0 bases from V and 4 bases from J, leaving 16 bases between. The CDR3 is made up of 17 amino acids. This sample holds PBMCs from about 9.3 ml fresh peripheral blood. The source material was blood. This chain uses TRBV5-1 with TRBJ2-2; tentative D call: TRBD1 (6 bases). This clonotype was obtained from a woman in her fifties or sixties with Graves' ophthalmopathy. CDR3 residues: CASSLVRGKVTTGELFF. As DNA, the CDR3 is TGCGCCAGCAGCTTGGTCAGGGGCAAGGTTACCACCGGGGAGCTGTTTTTT.